The 32 T cell receptor beta chains listed next were all sequenced from one sample in a study of shared clonotypes between healthy human individuals. Using immunoSEQ multiplex PCR, the repertoire was profiled, and TCRdb retains in-frame clones only, with some absent. The data hold around 640,000 clones, with around 96% observed a single time. CD8 cells regarded as naive lacked CD45RO, were positively chosen for CCR7, and omitted terminally differentiated effector memory CD45RA+ cells. Sequenced input: naive CD8+ T cells sorted from blood. The receptors originated from a woman aged 30 to 39 in good health.

This sequence joins TRBV27 and TRBJ2-3, with D perhaps given as TRBD1 or TRBD2 (7 bases each). CDR1 and CDR2 (germline): MNHEY, SMNVEV (reference sequence). Trimming left V 8 bases short and J 10 bases short, with 28 bases between. This CDR3 has 16 amino acids. CDR3 in amino acids: CASAAAGGVLMVAQYF. The CDR3 DNA is TGTGCCAGCGCGGCGGCAGGGGGGGTATTAATGGTTGCGCAGTATTTT.

The rearrangement links TRBV6-1 to TRBJ2-5; 8 bases line up with TRBD2. The CDR3 runs 19 residues. Germline CDR1 is MNHNS and CDR2 is SASEGT. Losses at the gene ends were 0 bases for V and 5 bases for J; bases not matched to a gene: 17. The CDR3 DNA reads TGTGCCAGCAGTGAAGCGGTAACGGGAGGGCCTGCGGCTGGGGAGACCCAGTACTTC. It codes for CASSEAVTGGPAAGETQYF.

The genes are TRBV5-1 and TRBJ2-7; 11 nucleotides align to TRBD2. This CDR3 contains 14 residues. V dropped 2 bases and J dropped 4; count of bases not matched to a gene: 2. Germline V gives CDR1 SGHRS, CDR2 YFSETQ. The CDR3 coding sequence is TGCGCCAGCAGCTTTACTAGCGGGAGATACGAGCAGTACTTC. Translated, it gives CASSFTSGRYEQYF.

This clone was counted once. The J gene is TRBJ2-5, the V gene TRBV19; TRBD1 might be the D (6 bases). With 4 bases removed from V and 0 bases from J, the gap between germline ends came to 9 bases. The CDR3 extends over 14 amino acids. Germline V lookup: CDR1 LNHDA, CDR2 SQIVND (reference sequence). CDR3 in amino acids: CASSSYRDQETQYF. CDR3 nucleotides: TGTGCCAGTAGTAGCTACAGGGACCAAGAGACCCAGTACTTC.

V usage is TRBV28 and J usage is TRBJ2-3, with 10 bases aligning to TRBD2. Germline assignment: CDR1 MDHEN and CDR2 SYDVKM. CDR3 length: 16 amino acids. V was clipped by 5 bases and J by 1 base; unmatched bases: 6. CDR3 amino acids: CASSIPSGSGTDTQYF. CDR3 bases: TGTGCCAGCAGTATCCCTAGCGGGAGTGGCACAGATACGCAGTATTTT.

CDR3 in amino acids: CASSQEIWGQSEKLFF. CDR3 sequence (DNA): TGCGCCAGCAGCCAAGAAATATGGGGACAGAGTGAAAAACTGTTTTTT. The V and J genes are TRBV4-1 and TRBJ1-4, with TRBD1 matching over 7 bases. With 0 bases clipped from V and 7 bases from J, the junction kept 8 bases outside the gene matches. Germline values: CDR1 MGHRA, CDR2 YSYEKL. The CDR3 length is 16 residues.

The chain has TRBV5-6 and TRBJ2-7, with D possibly TRBD2 on 6 matching bases. This CDR3 region has 12 residues. With 4 bases removed from V and 6 bases from J, the gap between germline ends came to 11 bases. Germline CDR1 is SGHDT and CDR2 is YYEEEE. The CDR3 region has the DNA TGTGCCAGCAGCCGACTAGTTTCCGAGCAGTACTTC. Its translation: CASSRLVSEQYF.

This chain connects TRBV6-1 to TRBJ2-4; unclear D gene. The CDR3 spans 16 residues. The V gene's germline CDR1 is MNHNS and CDR2 SASEGT. V lost 3 bases, J lost 0 bases, and 12 bases lay in between. In DNA form, the CDR3 reads TGTGCCAGCAGTGATTTCATAGAGCTAGCCAAAAACATTCAGTACTTC. Protein sequence: CASSDFIELAKNIQYF.

This clone occurred once. CDR3 protein: CASRPGTSGSTYEQYF. In DNA form, the CDR3 reads TGTGCCAGCAGACCCGGGACTAGCGGGTCTACCTACGAGCAGTACTTC. The gene calls are TRBV6-6 and TRBJ2-7; 12 bases match TRBD2. Trimming at V came to 6 bases and at J to 2 bases, leaving 8 bases not matched to a gene. This CDR3 spans 16 amino acids. Germline loops: CDR1 MNHNY, CDR2 SVGAGI (reference sequence).

Here the CDR3 DNA reads TGCGCCAGCAGTCCGACAGGGCCGAACACTGAAGCTTTCTTT. Its protein is CASSPTGPNTEAFF. This sequence joins TRBV5-1 and TRBJ1-1; TRBD1 agrees at 7 bases. The length of the CDR3 is 14 residues. CDR1 and CDR2 from the germline V gene are SGHRS and YFSETQ. V gave up 5 bases and J gave up 1 base; unmatched junction bases: 5.

The chain carries TRBV11-2 and TRBJ2-1, with D unresolved. Trimming pared 3 bases from V and 1 base from J, leaving 7 bases between. This CDR3 is 14 amino acids long. CDR1 is SGHAT, CDR2 FQNNGV, per germline. Written as DNA, the CDR3 is TGTGCCAGCAGCTTTCCGGGTTCCTACAATGAGCAGTTCTTC. Residues: CASSFPGSYNEQFF.

This chain uses TRBV14 with TRBJ2-1; weak D call: TRBD2 (5 bases). The CDR3 sequence is 18 residues long. The V gene lost 0 bases and the J gene lost 0 bases, with 15 bases spanning the gap. CDR1 and CDR2 (germline): SGHDN, FVKESK. The CDR3 nucleotides are TGTGCCAGCAGCCAAGAAGGTGGAGCGGCTTACTCCTACAATGAGCAGTTCTTC. Amino acid sequence: CASSQEGGAAYSYNEQFF.

The chain uses TRBV7-9 and TRBJ1-5; D is undetermined. The germline V gene has CDR1 SEHNR and CDR2 FQNEAQ (reference sequence). V was pared by 4 bases and J by 9 bases, with 19 bases between. This CDR3 region has 15 residues. CDR3 nucleotides: TGTGCCAGCAGCTCAATTCGGGAAAAGCTAGGGCCCCAGCATTTT. Protein product: CASSSIREKLGPQHF.

The chain uses TRBV13 and TRBJ1-4; 7 nucleotides line up with TRBD1. With 3 bases clipped from V and 7 bases from J, the junction kept 5 bases outside the gene matches. The germline V gene encodes CDR1 PRHDT and CDR2 FYEKMQ (reference sequence). The CDR3 has 14 residues. The CDR3 here is CASSLGTVGEKLFF. The CDR3 DNA is TGTGCCAGCAGCTTGGGGACAGTCGGTGAAAAACTGTTTTTT.

Worth noting for this clone: Other DNA sequences in the sample encode the same CDR3. V gene TRBV27 combines with J gene TRBJ2-1; D is ambiguous. CDR3 size: 13 residues. V was pared by 0 bases and J by 3 bases, with 3 bases between. Germline V gene lookup returns CDR1 MNHEY and CDR2 SMNVEV (reference sequence). The CDR3: CASSLSIYNEQFF. CDR3 coding DNA: TGTGCCAGCAGTTTATCGATCTACAATGAGCAGTTCTTC.

The chain joins TRBV6-6 to TRBJ2-2; 7 nucleotides agree with TRBD1. CDR1 MNHNY and CDR2 SVGAGI come from the germline V gene (reference sequence). The CDR3 covers 15 residues. V lost 5 bases and J lost 4; bases outside the gene matches: 7. The CDR3 loop is CASSTDRVSTGELFF. For the CDR3, the DNA is TGTGCCAGCAGTACCGACAGGGTATCCACCGGGGAGCTGTTTTTT.

The rearrangement links TRBV7-9 to TRBJ2-5; 11 bases line up with TRBD2. Germline values: CDR1 SEHNR, CDR2 FQNEAQ (reference sequence). V trimming: 4 bases; J trimming: 8 bases; junction bases outside the gene matches: 12. The CDR3 is 16 amino acids. The CDR3 here is CASSSYSTSGMHTQYF. In DNA form, the CDR3 reads TGTGCCAGCAGCTCCTATTCGACTAGCGGGATGCATACCCAGTACTTC.

J is TRBJ1-4 and V is TRBV7-9; 8 bases map to TRBD1. The trim removed 1 base at V and 3 bases at J, leaving 4 bases unmatched. Germline-derived CDR1 and CDR2 are SEHNR and FQNEAQ (reference sequence). The CDR3 totals 16 residues. The CDR3: CASSLDMGQANEKLFF. CDR3 DNA: TGTGCCAGCAGCTTAGATATGGGACAGGCTAATGAAAAACTGTTTTTT.

The rearrangement uses TRBV5-4 and TRBJ1-2, with D uncertain. Looked up from germline, CDR1 is SGHNT and CDR2 is YYREEE (reference sequence). V was pared by 0 bases and J by 0 bases, with 9 bases between. This CDR3 is 15 amino acids long. The CDR3 sequence: CASSLDTTTNYGYTF. In nucleotides, the CDR3 is TGTGCCAGCAGCTTGGACACGACAACTAACTATGGCTACACCTTC. Full variable domain (missing parts from reference TRBV5-4 and TRBJ1-2): ETGVTQSPTHLIKTRGQQVTLRCSSQSGHNTVSWYQQALGQGPQFIFQYYREEENGRGNFPPRFSGLQFPNYSSELNVNALELDDSALYLCASSLDTTTNYGYTFGSGTRLTVV.

This sequence joins TRBV27 and TRBJ2-7, with 11 bases aligning to TRBD2. There are 14 residues in the CDR3. Germline CDR1 is MNHEY and CDR2 is SMNVEV (reference sequence). J gave up 5 bases and V 5 bases, and 5 bases lay outside the gene matches. CDR3 sequence (DNA): TGTGCCAGCAGTCCGCAGACTAGCGGGGACGAGCAGTACTTC. It yields the protein CASSPQTSGDEQYF.

The chain couples TRBV6-1 to TRBJ1-2, with TRBD1 as a possible D gene (6 bases). The CDR3 totals 14 residues. CDR1 is MNHNS, CDR2 SASEGT, per germline. V lost 1 base, J lost 4 bases, and 10 bases lay in between. CDR3 nucleotides: TGTGCCAGCAGTGAAGGGGGGGCGGTCTATGGCTACACCTTC. This codes for CASSEGGAVYGYTF.

The rearrangement links TRBV2 to TRBJ2-2, with 8 bases lining up with TRBD1. V gave up 9 bases and J gave up 7 bases; unmatched junction bases: 10. CDR1 is SNHLY, CDR2 FYNNEI, per germline. This CDR3 contains 14 residues. The CDR3 bases are TGTGCCAGTCCGGGACAGGAACCTAACGGGGAGCTGTTTTTT. It codes for CASPGQEPNGELFF.

This rearrangement joins TRBV7-9 to TRBJ2-3, with D perhaps matching TRBD1 or TRBD2 (5 bases each). CDR3 length equals 19 residues. Germline CDR1 and CDR2: SEHNR and FQNEAQ (reference sequence). Deletions cut 6 bases from V and 5 bases from J, with 30 bases between. In nucleotides, the CDR3 is TGTGCCAGCAGTCAGGAGGAGGATCCTTGGGGGAGTTTTAGAGATACGCAGTATTTT. Encoded protein: CASSQEEDPWGSFRDTQYF.

The gene calls are TRBV28 and TRBJ1-2; 9 bases fit TRBD1. CDR1 MDHEN and CDR2 SYDVKM come from the germline V gene. This CDR3 has 13 amino acids. V lost 3 bases and J lost 7; bases outside the gene matches: 3. In DNA, the CDR3 is TGTGCCAGCAGTTTTCTGGGACAGGGTGGCTACACCTTC. Translated, it gives CASSFLGQGGYTF.

The chain employs TRBV27 and TRBJ2-5, with TRBD2 matching 14 bases. After removal of 5 bases from V and 4 bases from J, the junction contained 6 bases not matched to a gene. CDR3 length equals 16 residues. Germline CDR1 and CDR2: MNHEY and SMNVEV (reference sequence). The CDR3 region has the DNA TGTGCCAGCAGTCAAGGGACTAGCGGGAGAGGAGAGACCCAGTACTTC. Protein: CASSQGTSGRGETQYF.

The CDR3, as DNA: TGTGCCAGCAAAGGGGGGATGAACACTGAAGCTTTCTTT. It is translated as CASKGGMNTEAFF. This chain connects TRBV6-5 to TRBJ1-1, with D perhaps matching TRBD1 (6 bases). There are 13 residues in the CDR3. The V end lost 7 bases, the J end lost 0 bases, and 9 bases lay between the germline ends. Germline V CDR1 and CDR2: MNHEY, SVGAGI.

The chain combines TRBV2 with TRBJ2-7; TRBD2 matches at 9 bases. Trimming cost V 7 bases and J 4 bases; bases outside gene matches: 5. The germline V gene has CDR1 SNHLY and CDR2 FYNNEI. The CDR3 is 13 residues long. CDR3 DNA sequence: TGTGCCAGCAATAGCGGGAGAGGGTACGAGCAGTACTTC. This translates into CASNSGRGYEQYF.

The chain employs TRBV10-3 and TRBJ2-1; the D call may be TRBD1 or TRBD2 (5 bases each). Germline V CDR1 and CDR2: ENHRY, SYGVKD. V lost 6 bases to trimming and J lost 3 bases, with 15 bases between them. This CDR3 region has 15 residues. The CDR3 coding sequence is TGTGCCATCAGCGGATCCCGGGACGGCTACAATGAGCAGTTCTTC. Translation gives CAISGSRDGYNEQFF.

This chain joins TRBV28 and TRBJ2-4; D unclear. Trimming removed 3 bases at V and 0 bases at J, with 24 bases between. The CDR3 extends over 20 amino acids. Germline CDR1 and CDR2: MDHEN and SYDVKM. The CDR3 DNA follows: TGTGCCAGCAGTTTCGACATTTACCCGAAGGTTCAACTAGCCAAAAACATTCAGTACTTC. This gives the protein CASSFDIYPKVQLAKNIQYF.

V and J are TRBV6-7 and TRBJ1-1; D is unresolved. TRBV6-7 is identified as an open reading frame with a role that is uncertain. V dropped 2 bases and J dropped 4 bases, with 8 bases sitting between them. The length of the CDR3 is 13 residues. DNA for the CDR3: TGTGCCAGCAGTTACAACGGAGGCACTGAAGCTTTCTTT. The encoded protein is CASSYNGGTEAFF.

The CDR3 loop is CASGLDGRGWDTQYF. CDR3 in DNA: TGCGCCAGCGGCTTAGACGGGAGAGGGTGGGATACGCAGTATTTT. V and J are TRBV10-2 and TRBJ2-3, with TRBD2 as a possible D gene (6 bases). Germline CDR1 WSHSY, CDR2 SAAADI. The V gene lost 8 bases and the J gene lost 6 bases, with 21 bases spanning the gap. The CDR3 loop spans 15 amino acids.

The rearrangement links TRBV27 to TRBJ2-5, with D perhaps TRBD2 (5 bases). Germline V gives CDR1 MNHEY, CDR2 SMNVEV (reference sequence). V lost 11 bases to trimming and J lost 3 bases, with 22 bases between them. The length of the CDR3 is 15 residues. CDR3 in amino acids: CAGETLALSKETQYF. CDR3 nucleotide sequence: TGTGCCGGGGAGACTCTTGCACTTTCGAAAGAGACCCAGTACTTC.